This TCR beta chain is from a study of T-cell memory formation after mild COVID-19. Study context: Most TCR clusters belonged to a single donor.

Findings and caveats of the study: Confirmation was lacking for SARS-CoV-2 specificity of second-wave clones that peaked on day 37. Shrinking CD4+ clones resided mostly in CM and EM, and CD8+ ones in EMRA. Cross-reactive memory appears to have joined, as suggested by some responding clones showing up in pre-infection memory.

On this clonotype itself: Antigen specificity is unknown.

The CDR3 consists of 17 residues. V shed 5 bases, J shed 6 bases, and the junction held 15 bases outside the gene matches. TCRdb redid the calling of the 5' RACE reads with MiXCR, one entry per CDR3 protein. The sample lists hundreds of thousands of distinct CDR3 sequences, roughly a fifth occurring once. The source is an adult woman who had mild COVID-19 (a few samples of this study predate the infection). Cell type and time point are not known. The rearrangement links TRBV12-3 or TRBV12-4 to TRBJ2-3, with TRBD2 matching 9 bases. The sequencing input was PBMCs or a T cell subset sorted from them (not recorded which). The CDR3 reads CASSPVFLAGVLDTQYF. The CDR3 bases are TGTGCCAGCAGTCCAGTCTTCTTAGCGGGGGTATTGGATACGCAGTATTTT.